The sequence of this TCR beta chain was determined in a study of blood T cell repertoires in COVID-19. Turning to the study itself: In each case, the material was cDNA or gDNA derived from T cells, B-cell-depleted T cells, or PBMCs.

CDR3 length: 16 amino acids. Trimming removed 2 bases from V and 4 bases from J; junction bases left unmatched: 5. In germline, CDR1 is SGDLS, CDR2 YYNGEE. Profiling relied on immunoSEQ multiplex PCR, and the TCRdb table lists in-frame clones only, not all of them. The data hold some 99,000 clones, with roughly 82% observed a single time. Input material: peripheral blood. The chain employs TRBV9 and TRBJ2-1; 11 bases map to TRBD2. The receptor was isolated from a woman older than 75 with active or convalescent COVID-19. The CDR3, as DNA: TGTGCCAGCAGCGTCTCCGGGACTAGCGGTTACAATGAGCAGTTCTTC. Protein: CASSVSGTSGYNEQFF.